Listed here is a single TCR beta chain. TCRdb's table, derived via immunoSEQ multiplex PCR, lists solely in-frame clones and lacks some. Seen here are some 39,000 clones, around 75% observed once, and the top ten hold 0.79%. The sample originates from a study of memory CD4+ T cells and cytomegalovirus serostatus. Across the study: This sample comes from healthy Belgian adults, several CMV seropositive, about 25 seronegative.

The sort gate was single viable CD3+CD4+CD8-CD45RO+ cells for memory CD4+ T cells. Positive selection with CD4 microbeads enriched total CD4+ T cells. This TCR came from an adult in good health and CMV-seronegative. Sequences were obtained from memory CD4+ T cells from blood.

The CDR3 DNA reads as TGTGCCAGCAGTTTCGGGCAGGAGCTTGGCTACACCTTC. This sequence encodes CASSFGQELGYTF. This chain links TRBV6-5 with TRBJ1-2; D remains ambiguous. Germline V gene data show CDR1 as MNHEY and CDR2 as SVGAGI. V lost 4 bases to trimming and J lost 7 bases, with 13 bases between them. The CDR3 extends over 13 amino acids.